The present TCR beta chain was sequenced within a study of neurological immune-mediated disorders. Indicated time point: longitudinal time-point 2. Healthy control participants comprised blood bank volunteers in Maryland, USA. Libraries used 2 million unsorted PBMCs kept frozen in RNAlater. This CDR3 is built from 14 residues. The germline gives CDR1 SGHRS, CDR2 YFSETQ. The V and J ends lost 0 bases and 4 bases respectively, with 9 bases between them. Study-wide results and caveats: HTLV-1-associated myelopathy ranked highest for TCR clonal expansion and multiple sclerosis lowest, beneath healthy controls.

This clonotype was picked up many times. Antigen unknown. The team produced cDNA through 5'RACE using 10-nucleotide random UMIs. TCRdb reprocessed the 5' RACE reads with MiXCR, giving one entry per CDR3 protein. Of 60,000 to 75,000 distinct CDR3 sequences in the sample, more than 9.5% are singletons; the top ten hold approximately 13%. The chain has TRBV5-1 and TRBJ2-3; D unresolved. Sequenced material: PBMCs. The sequence came from a man younger than 40 in good health. Here the CDR3 reads CASSLARVADTQYF. The CDR3 bases are TGCGCCAGCAGCTTGGCCCGGGTGGCAGATACGCAGTATTTT. Complete variable domain (other parts from reference TRBV5-1 and TRBJ2-3): KAGVTQTPRYLIKTRGQQVTLSCSPISGHRSVSWYQQTPGQGLQFLFEYFSETQRNKGNFPGRFSGRQFSNSRSEMNVSTLELGDSALYLCASSLARVADTQYFGPGTRLTVL.